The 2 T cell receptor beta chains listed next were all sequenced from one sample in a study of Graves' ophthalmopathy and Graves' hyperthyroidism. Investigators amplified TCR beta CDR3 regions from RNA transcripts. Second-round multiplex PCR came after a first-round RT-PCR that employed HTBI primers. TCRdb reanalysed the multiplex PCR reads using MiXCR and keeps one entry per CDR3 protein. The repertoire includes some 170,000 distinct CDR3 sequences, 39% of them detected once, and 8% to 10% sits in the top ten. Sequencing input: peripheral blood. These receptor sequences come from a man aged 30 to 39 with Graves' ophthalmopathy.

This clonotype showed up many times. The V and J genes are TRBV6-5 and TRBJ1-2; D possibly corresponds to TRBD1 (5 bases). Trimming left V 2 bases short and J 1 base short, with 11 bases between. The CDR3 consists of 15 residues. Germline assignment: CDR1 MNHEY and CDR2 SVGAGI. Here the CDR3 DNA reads TGTGCCAGCAGTTACGGGACCGGGTTTAACTATGGCTACACCTTC. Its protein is CASSYGTGFNYGYTF.

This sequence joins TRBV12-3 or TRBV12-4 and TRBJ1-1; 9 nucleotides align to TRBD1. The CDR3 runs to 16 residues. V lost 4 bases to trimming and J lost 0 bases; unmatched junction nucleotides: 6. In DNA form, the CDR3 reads TGTGCCAGCAGTTCCTCGGGACAGGGTTTGAACACTGAAGCTTTCTTT. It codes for CASSSSGQGLNTEAFF.